This passage covers 14 T cell receptor beta chains from one sample sequenced in a study of metastatic and nonmetastatic thyroid tumors. Every patient was untreated before thyroid surgery. TCRdb re-clonotyped the PCR reads via MiXCR. The sample consists of roughly 90,000 clones, 15% of them appearing once. Sequences were obtained from blood. These receptors originate from a female donor with papillary thyroid cancer or a benign thyroid nodule (not recorded which). Some clones in this sample may be carry-over from other donors' samples.

This clone was recorded at least ten times. This same CDR3 is encoded by further DNA sequences in the sample. This chain joins TRBV5-1 and TRBJ2-7, with 8 bases fitting TRBD2. Germline CDR1 SGHRS, CDR2 YFSETQ. V was pared by 3 bases and J by 12 bases, with 11 bases of the junction left unmatched. The CDR3 covers 13 residues. The CDR3 DNA follows: TGCGCCAGCAGCTCCCGGAGTAGCGGGGAATTGTACTTC. Its protein is CASSSRSSGELYF.

This clone came up many times. This rearrangement joins TRBV28 to TRBJ1-6; unclear D gene. Germline V gene lookup returns CDR1 MDHEN and CDR2 SYDVKM. The ends were cut back, 5 bases at V and 7 bases at J, with 12 bases in the middle. This CDR3 has 14 residues. Written as DNA, the CDR3 is TGTGCCAGCAGTGTTCCCCTAGGGAATTCACCCCTCCACTTT. This sequence encodes CASSVPLGNSPLHF. Full variable domain (missing parts from reference TRBV28 and TRBJ1-6): DVKVTQSSRYLVKRTGEKVFLECVQDMDHENMFWYRQDPGLGLRLIYFSYDVKMKEKGDIPEGYSVSREKKERFSLILESASTNQTSMYLCASSVPLGNSPLHFGNGTRLTVT.

This clone was observed at least ten times. V gene TRBV27 combines with J gene TRBJ2-3; D tentatively reads TRBD1 or TRBD2 (5 bases each). There are 15 residues in the CDR3. Germline V gives CDR1 MNHEY, CDR2 SMNVEV (reference sequence). Trimming shortened V by 2 bases and J by 1 base, and 10 bases separated the two germline ends. CDR3: CASSLVGDRTDTQYF. CDR3 coding DNA: TGTGCCAGCAGTTTAGTCGGGGACCGCACAGATACGCAGTATTTT.

Of note for this clone: This may be a read error: a much more frequent sequence differs by one nucleotide. This chain joins TRBV6-1 and TRBJ1-2, with D possibly being TRBD1 (6 bases). V dropped 6 bases and J dropped 1 base, with 12 bases sitting between them. The CDR3 sequence is 14 residues long. Germline CDR1 MNHNS, CDR2 SASEGT. The DNA of the CDR3 is TGTGCCAGCAGGAACCCGGGACATAACTATGGCTACACCTTC. This translates into CASRNPGHNYGYTF.

On this clone itself: This is likely a read error, given that the CDR3 carries no conserved phenylalanine or tryptophan at its end. V and J are TRBV11-2 and TRBJ1-4; D not resolved. The germline V gene encodes CDR1 SGHAT and CDR2 FQNNGV. The V gene lost 3 bases and the J gene lost 8 bases, with 10 bases spanning the gap. The CDR3 length is 13 residues. The CDR3 loop reads CASSLDLGEKLFS. For the CDR3, the DNA is TGTGCCAGCAGCTTGGACCTGGGGGAAAAACTGTTTTCT.

Remarks on this clone: This could be a read error, since a much larger clone is one nucleotide away. Other DNA variants within this sample encode the same CDR3. The rearrangement joins TRBV5-1 to TRBJ1-2, with D possibly TRBD1 on 5 matching bases. Looked up from germline, CDR1 is SGHRS and CDR2 is YFSETQ. This CDR3 is built from 14 residues. V lost 4 bases, J lost 5 bases, and 15 bases lay in between. The CDR3 region is CASSLARDPYGYTF. The CDR3 nucleotides are TGCGCCAGCAGCCTGGCTAGGGACCCTTATGGCTACACCTTC.

This clone appeared many times. The CDR3: CASSRRRGLMNTEAFF. CDR3 nucleotides: TGTGCCAGCAGTAGAAGGAGGGGGCTGATGAACACTGAAGCTTTCTTT. This chain connects TRBV2 to TRBJ1-1, with 7 bases matching TRBD1. The CDR3 extends over 16 amino acids. In germline, CDR1 is SNHLY, CDR2 FYNNEI. The V gene end was trimmed by 5 bases and the J gene end by 0 bases; junction bases not matched to a gene: 9.

This clone was seen many times. This sequence joins TRBV6-5 and TRBJ1-4; D is perhaps TRBD1 (5 bases). Trimming cost V 2 bases and J 8 bases, with 9 bases left between them. This CDR3 comprises 13 residues. Looked up from germline, CDR1 is MNHEY and CDR2 is SVGAGI. The CDR3 nucleotides read TGTGCCAGCAGTTACCCTGGGGCAGAAAAACTGTTTTTT. It yields the protein CASSYPGAEKLFF.

This clone showed up many times. The V and J genes are TRBV7-3 and TRBJ2-4; the D call may be TRBD1 or TRBD2 (5 bases each). CDR1 and CDR2 (germline): SGHTA, FQGTGA. The CDR3 consists of 16 residues. Trimming shortened V by 4 bases and J by 0 bases, and 13 bases separated the two germline ends. The CDR3 loop reads CASSSGADRAKNIQYF. The CDR3, as DNA: TGTGCCAGCAGCTCCGGGGCCGATAGAGCCAAAAACATTCAGTACTTC.

Relative to its sample, this clone is medium-sized (0.01 to 0.1%). The V gene is TRBV6-1, the J gene TRBJ1-2; 9 bases are shared with TRBD1. The V and J ends lost 3 bases and 8 bases, in that order; junction bases with no gene match: 7. Germline CDR1 reads MNHNS; CDR2 reads SASEGT. The CDR3 has 14 residues. The CDR3 sequence is CASSDGTGIWGYTF. As DNA, the CDR3 is TGTGCCAGCAGTGATGGGACAGGGATCTGGGGCTACACCTTC.

A few counts support this clone. Since a much larger clone is just one base distant, this may be a read error. Other DNA variants within this sample encode the same CDR3. The rearrangement links TRBV11-2 to TRBJ2-3, with TRBD2 identical over 8 bases. The CDR3 has 15 amino acids. Germline CDR1 SGHAT, CDR2 FQNNGV. The CDR3 spells CASSPGLAGTDAQYF. CDR3 coding DNA: TGTGCCAGCAGCCCCGGACTAGCAGGCACAGATGCGCAGTATTTT.

This clone was observed many times. One end of the junction varies from germline; a read error may be responsible. V usage is TRBV6-1 and J usage is TRBJ1-1; 8 positions agree with TRBD1. Germline CDR1 and CDR2: MNHNS and SASEGT. The CDR3 has 17 amino acids. DNA for the CDR3: TGTGCCAGCAGGCCATCCACAGGGGGAGTCTTGAACAGTGAAGCTTTCTTT. Amino acids: CASRPSTGGVLNSEAFF.

This clone was detected many times. The chain joins TRBV27 to TRBJ1-1; D unresolved. CDR3 size: 13 residues. Germline V gene sequence: CDR1 MNHEY, CDR2 SMNVEV (reference sequence). Trimming pared 6 bases from V and 8 bases from J, leaving 16 bases between. In DNA, the CDR3 is TGTGCCAGCAGACGACACACTACTCAGGAAGCTTTCTTT. Translation gives CASRRHTTQEAFF.

This clone has more than one count but fewer than ten. Just one base apart from a much larger clone, this may be a read error. The sample has other DNA sequences that encode this CDR3 too. This chain uses TRBV7-9 with TRBJ1-1, with TRBD1 as a possible D gene (5 bases). CDR3 length: 14 amino acids. The germline V and J ends were trimmed by 2 bases and 2 bases, with 9 bases remaining between them. Germline CDR1 reads SEHNR; CDR2 reads FQNEAQ (reference sequence). The CDR3 protein is CASSLWDRNTEAFF. The CDR3 nucleotides read TGTGCCAGCAGCTTATGGGACCGTAACACTGAAGCTTTCTTT.